This T cell receptor beta chain was profiled in a study of T cell responses to AZD1222 COVID-19 vaccine. TCRdb's copy holds only in-frame clones and misses some; the assay was immunoSEQ multiplex PCR. Among some 96,000 clones listed, 88% were seen once. Note on this clone: The antigen remains unidentified.

Study results and caveats: Just 6 or 7 AZD1222 recipients were seropositive at baseline. Donors, mostly white British, included more females; clonal diversity was possibly underestimated. Compared with day 0, the breadth and depth of the Spike-specific TCR repertoire rose significantly after two doses of AZD1222.

This CDR3 comprises 15 residues. CDR1 is SGHNT, CDR2 YYREEE, per germline (reference sequence). Unmatched junction bases numbered 7, after V lost 4 bases and J lost 6 bases. The material sequenced was peripheral blood, taken on day 0 of AZD1222 vaccination. The chain is built from TRBV5-4 and TRBJ2-1; the match to TRBD1 covers 10 bases. The sequence came from an adult in good health. In nucleotides, the CDR3 is TGTGCCAGCAGCAAGACAGGGGGCCAGGGCAATGAGCAGTTCTTC. It codes for CASSKTGGQGNEQFF. Full variable domain (missing parts from reference TRBV5-4 and TRBJ2-1): ETGVTQSPTHLIKTRGQQVTLRCSSQSGHNTVSWYQQALGQGPQFIFQYYREEENGRGNFPPRFSGLQFPNYSSELNVNALELDDSALYLCASSKTGGQGNEQFFGPGTRLTVL.